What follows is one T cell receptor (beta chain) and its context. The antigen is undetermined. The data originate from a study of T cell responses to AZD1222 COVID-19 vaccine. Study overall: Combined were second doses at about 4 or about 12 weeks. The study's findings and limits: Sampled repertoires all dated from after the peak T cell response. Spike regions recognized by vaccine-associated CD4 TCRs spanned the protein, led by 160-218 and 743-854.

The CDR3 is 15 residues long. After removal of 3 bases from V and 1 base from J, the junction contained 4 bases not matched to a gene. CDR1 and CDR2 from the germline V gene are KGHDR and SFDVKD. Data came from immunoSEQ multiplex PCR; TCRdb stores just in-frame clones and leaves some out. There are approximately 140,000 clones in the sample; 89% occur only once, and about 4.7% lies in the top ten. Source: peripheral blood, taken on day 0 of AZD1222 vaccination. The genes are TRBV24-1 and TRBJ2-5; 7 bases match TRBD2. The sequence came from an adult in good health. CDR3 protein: CATSDVTSTQETQYF. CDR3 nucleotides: TGTGCCACCAGTGATGTGACTAGCACCCAAGAGACCCAGTACTTC.